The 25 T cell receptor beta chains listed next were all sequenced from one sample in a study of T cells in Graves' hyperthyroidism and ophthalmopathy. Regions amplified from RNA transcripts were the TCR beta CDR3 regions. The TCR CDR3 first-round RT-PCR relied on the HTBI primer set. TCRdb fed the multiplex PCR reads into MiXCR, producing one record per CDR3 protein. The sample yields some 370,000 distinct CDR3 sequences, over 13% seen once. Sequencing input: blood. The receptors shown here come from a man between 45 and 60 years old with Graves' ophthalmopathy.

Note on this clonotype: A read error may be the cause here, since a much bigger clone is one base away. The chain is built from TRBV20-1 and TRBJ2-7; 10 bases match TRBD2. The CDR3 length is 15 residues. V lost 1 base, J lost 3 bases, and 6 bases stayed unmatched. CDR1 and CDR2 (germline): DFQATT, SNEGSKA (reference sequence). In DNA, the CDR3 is TGCAGTGCTAGAGCTCCTAGCGGGAGAATCTACGAGCAGTACTTC. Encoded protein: CSARAPSGRIYEQYF.

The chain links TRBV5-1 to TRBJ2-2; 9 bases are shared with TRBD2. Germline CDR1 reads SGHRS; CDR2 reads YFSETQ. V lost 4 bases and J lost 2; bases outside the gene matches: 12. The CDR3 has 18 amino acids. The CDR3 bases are TGCGCCAGCAGCCCAAAATCCGGGACTAGCTTCAACACCGGGGAGCTGTTTTTT. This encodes CASSPKSGTSFNTGELFF.

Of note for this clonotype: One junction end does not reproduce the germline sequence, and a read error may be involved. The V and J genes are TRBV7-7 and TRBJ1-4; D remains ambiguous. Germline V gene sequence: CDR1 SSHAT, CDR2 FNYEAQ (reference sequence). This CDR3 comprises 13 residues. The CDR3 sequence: CASSLSPSEKLFF. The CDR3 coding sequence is TGTGCTAGCAGCTTAAGCCCAAGTGAAAAACTGTTTTTT. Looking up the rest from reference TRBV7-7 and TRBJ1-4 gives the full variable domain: GAGVSQSPRYKVTKRGQDVTLRCDPISSHATLYWYQQALGQGPEFLTYFNYEAQPDKSGLPSDRFSAERPEGSISTLTIQRTEQRDSAMYRCASSLSPSEKLFFGSGTQLSVL.

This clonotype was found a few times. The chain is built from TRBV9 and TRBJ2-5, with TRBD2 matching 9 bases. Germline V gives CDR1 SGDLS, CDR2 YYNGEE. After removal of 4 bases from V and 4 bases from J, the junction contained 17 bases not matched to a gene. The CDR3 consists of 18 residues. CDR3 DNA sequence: TGTGCCAGCAGCCATGGGATAGCGGGAGCCACCGGGCGAGAGACCCAGTACTTC. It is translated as CASSHGIAGATGRETQYF.

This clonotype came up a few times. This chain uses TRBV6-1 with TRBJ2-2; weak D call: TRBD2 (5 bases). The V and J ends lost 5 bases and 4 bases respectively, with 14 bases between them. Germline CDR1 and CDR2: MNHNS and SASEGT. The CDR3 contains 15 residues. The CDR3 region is CASSFLGVGTGELFF. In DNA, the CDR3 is TGTGCCAGCAGTTTTTTGGGAGTGGGCACCGGGGAGCTGTTTTTT.

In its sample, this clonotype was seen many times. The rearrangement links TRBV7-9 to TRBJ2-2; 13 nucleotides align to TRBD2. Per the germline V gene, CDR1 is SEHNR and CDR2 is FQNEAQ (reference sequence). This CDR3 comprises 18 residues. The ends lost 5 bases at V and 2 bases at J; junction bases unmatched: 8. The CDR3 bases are TGTGCCAGCAGCCCGCTGACTAGCGGGAGGACAAACACCGGGGAGCTGTTTTTT. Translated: CASSPLTSGRTNTGELFF. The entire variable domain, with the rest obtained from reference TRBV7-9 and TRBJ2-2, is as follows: DTGVSQNPRHKITKRGQNVTFRCDPISEHNRLYWYRQTLGQGPEFLTYFQNEAQLEKSRLLSDRFSAERPKGSFSTLEIQRTEQGDSAMYLCASSPLTSGRTNTGELFFGEGSRLTVL.

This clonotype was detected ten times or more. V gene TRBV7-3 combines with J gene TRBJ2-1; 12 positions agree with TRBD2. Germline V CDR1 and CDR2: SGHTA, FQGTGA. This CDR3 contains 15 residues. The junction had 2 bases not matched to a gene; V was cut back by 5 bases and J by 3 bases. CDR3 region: CASSATSGGYNEQFF. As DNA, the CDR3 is TGTGCCAGCAGCGCGACTAGCGGGGGCTACAATGAGCAGTTCTTC.

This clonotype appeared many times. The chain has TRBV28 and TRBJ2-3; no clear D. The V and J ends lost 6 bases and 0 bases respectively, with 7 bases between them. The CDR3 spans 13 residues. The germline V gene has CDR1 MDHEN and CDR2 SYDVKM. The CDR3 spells CASSRTSTDTQYF. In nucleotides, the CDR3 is TGTGCCAGCAGCCGAACAAGCACAGATACGCAGTATTTT.

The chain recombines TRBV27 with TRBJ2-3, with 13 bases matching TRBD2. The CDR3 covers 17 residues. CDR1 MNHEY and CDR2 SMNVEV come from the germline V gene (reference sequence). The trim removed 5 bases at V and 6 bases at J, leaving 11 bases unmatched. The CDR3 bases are TGTGCCAGCAGTACCGGACTAGCGGGAGAAGGATGGGATACGCAGTATTTT. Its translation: CASSTGLAGEGWDTQYF.

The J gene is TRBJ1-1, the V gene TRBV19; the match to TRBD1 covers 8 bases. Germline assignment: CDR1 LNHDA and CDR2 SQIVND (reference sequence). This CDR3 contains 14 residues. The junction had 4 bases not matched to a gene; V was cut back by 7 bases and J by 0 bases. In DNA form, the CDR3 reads TGTGCCAGTACAGGGGGCTCGATGAACACTGAAGCTTTCTTT. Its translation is CASTGGSMNTEAFF.

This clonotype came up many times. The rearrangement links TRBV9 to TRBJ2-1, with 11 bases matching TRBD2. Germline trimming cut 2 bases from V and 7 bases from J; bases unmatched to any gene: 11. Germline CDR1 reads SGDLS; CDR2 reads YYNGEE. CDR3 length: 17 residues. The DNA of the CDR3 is TGTGCCAGCAGCGTGCCTCAACTAGCGGGAGTAAGTAATGAGCAGTTCTTC. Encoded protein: CASSVPQLAGVSNEQFF.

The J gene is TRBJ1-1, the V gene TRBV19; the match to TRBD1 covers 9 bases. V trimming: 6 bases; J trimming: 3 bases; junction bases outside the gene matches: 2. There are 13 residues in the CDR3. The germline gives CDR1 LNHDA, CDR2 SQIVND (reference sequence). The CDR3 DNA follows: TGTGCCAGTAGGCGACAGGGGGACACTGAAGCTTTCTTT. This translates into CASRRQGDTEAFF.

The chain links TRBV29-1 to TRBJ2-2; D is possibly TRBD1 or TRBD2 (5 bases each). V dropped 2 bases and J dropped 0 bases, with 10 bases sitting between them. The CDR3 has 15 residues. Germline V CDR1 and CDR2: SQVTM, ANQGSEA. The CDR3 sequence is CSVERQGPNTGELFF. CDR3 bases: TGCAGCGTTGAACGGCAGGGACCGAACACCGGGGAGCTGTTTTTT.

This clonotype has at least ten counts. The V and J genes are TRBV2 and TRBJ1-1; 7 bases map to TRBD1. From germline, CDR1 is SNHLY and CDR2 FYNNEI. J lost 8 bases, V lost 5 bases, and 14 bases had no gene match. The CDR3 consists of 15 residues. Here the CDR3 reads CASSPDRTGLDEAFF. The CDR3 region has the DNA TGTGCCAGCAGTCCTGATCGGACAGGTCTAGACGAAGCTTTCTTT. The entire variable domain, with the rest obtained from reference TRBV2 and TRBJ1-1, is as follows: EPEVTQTPSHQVTQMGQEVILRCVPISNHLYFYWYRQILGQKVEFLVSFYNNEISEKSEIFDDQFSVERPDGSNFTLKIRSTKLEDSAMYFCASSPDRTGLDEAFFGQGTRLTVV.

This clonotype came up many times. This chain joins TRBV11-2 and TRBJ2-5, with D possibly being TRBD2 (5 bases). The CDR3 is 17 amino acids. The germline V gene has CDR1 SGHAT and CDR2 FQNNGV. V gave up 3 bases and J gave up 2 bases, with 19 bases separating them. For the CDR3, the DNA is TGTGCCAGCAGCTTCGGCCGAGGGTGGGCAGAACAAGAGACCCAGTACTTC. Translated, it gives CASSFGRGWAEQETQYF.

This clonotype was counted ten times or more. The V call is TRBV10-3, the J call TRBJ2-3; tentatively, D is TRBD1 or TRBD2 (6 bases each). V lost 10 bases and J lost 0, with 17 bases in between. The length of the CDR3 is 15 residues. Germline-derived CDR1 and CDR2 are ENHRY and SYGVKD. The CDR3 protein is CATGGGLRSTDTQYF. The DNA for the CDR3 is TGTGCCACCGGAGGGGGGCTGCGGAGCACAGATACGCAGTATTTT.

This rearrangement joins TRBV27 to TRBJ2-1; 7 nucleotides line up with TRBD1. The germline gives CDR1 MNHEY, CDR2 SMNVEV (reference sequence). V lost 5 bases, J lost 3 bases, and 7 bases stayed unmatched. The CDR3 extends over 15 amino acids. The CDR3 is CASSPRQGNYNEQFF. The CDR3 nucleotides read TGTGCCAGCAGTCCCCGACAGGGAAACTACAATGAGCAGTTCTTC.

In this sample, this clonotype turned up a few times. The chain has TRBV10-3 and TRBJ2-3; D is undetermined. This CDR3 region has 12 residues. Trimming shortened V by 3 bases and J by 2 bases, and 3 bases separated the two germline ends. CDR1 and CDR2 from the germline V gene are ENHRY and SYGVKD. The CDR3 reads CAISDSTDTQYF. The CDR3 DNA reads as TGTGCCATCAGTGATTCCACAGATACGCAGTATTTT.

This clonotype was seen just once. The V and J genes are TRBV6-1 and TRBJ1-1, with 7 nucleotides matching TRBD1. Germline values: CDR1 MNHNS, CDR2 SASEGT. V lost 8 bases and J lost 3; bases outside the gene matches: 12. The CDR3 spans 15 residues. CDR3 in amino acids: CASDSDRVSDTEAFF. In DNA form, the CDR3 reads TGTGCCAGCGATAGCGACAGGGTTTCGGACACTGAAGCTTTCTTT.

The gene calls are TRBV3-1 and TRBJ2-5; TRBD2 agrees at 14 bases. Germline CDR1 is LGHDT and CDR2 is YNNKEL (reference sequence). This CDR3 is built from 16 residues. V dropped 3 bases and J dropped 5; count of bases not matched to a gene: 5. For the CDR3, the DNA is TGTGCCAGCAGCCATCCAGGGACTAGCGGGAGTGAGACCCAGTACTTC. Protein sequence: CASSHPGTSGSETQYF.

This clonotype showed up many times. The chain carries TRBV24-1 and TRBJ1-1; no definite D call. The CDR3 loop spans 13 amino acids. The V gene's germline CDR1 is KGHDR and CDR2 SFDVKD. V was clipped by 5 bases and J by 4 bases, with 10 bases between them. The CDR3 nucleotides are TGTGCCACCAGTGTCGCAGTCCCCACTGAAGCTTTCTTT. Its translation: CATSVAVPTEAFF.

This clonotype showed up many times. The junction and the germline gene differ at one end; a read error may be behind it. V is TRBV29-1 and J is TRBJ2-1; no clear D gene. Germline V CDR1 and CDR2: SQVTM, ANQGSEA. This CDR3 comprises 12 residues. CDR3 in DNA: TGCAGCGCTGAAAAGGGATCCGGTGAGCAGTTCTTC. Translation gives CSAEKGSGEQFF.

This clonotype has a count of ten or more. The CDR3 bases are TGTGCCAGCAGTTTAATGGGGCAGGCTGAGACCCAGTACTTC. Translated, it gives CASSLMGQAETQYF. The rearrangement uses TRBV27 and TRBJ2-5; possible D gene TRBD1, 5 bases. Between the trimmed V and J ends, which lost 2 bases and 5 bases, there was a span of 12 bases. Germline V CDR1 and CDR2: MNHEY, SMNVEV (reference sequence). The CDR3 length is 14 residues.

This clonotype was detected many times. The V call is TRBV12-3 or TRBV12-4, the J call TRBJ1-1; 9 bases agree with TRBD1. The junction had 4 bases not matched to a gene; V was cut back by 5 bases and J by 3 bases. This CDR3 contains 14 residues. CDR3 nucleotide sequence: TGTGCCAGCAGTGAAGACAGGGGGTACACTGAAGCTTTCTTT. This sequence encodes CASSEDRGYTEAFF.

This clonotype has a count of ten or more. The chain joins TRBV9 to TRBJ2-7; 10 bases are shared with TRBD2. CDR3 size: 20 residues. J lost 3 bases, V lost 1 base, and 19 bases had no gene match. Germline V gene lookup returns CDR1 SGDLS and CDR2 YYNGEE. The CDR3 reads CASSVTQREGLDKLLYEQYF. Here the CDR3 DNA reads TGTGCCAGCAGCGTAACCCAGCGGGAGGGCCTCGATAAACTTCTCTACGAGCAGTACTTC.